This TCR beta chain was documented in a study of blood T cells in healthy people across ages. General study findings and limits: The donors' CMV status was not determined, possibly confounding changes in expanded clonotypes.

Per germline, CDR1 ENHRY and CDR2 SYGVKD. Trimming pared 1 base from V and 2 bases from J, leaving 10 bases between. This CDR3 region has 15 residues. On this clonotype itself: Its antigen is as yet unknown.

Donors each provided 7.5 to 10 milliliters of peripheral blood. Primed by a sample-barcoded 5' primer and a J-beta primer mix, a second PCR proceeded for roughly 6 to 12 cycles. One entry per CDR3 protein results from TCRdb running MiXCR on the 5' RACE reads. This sample has about 730,000 distinct CDR3 sequences, with more than 40% found just once. This chain joins TRBV10-3 and TRBJ2-3; the D is unclear. The sequencing input was blood. The sequence came from an older woman in good health. The CDR3 loop is CAISEWQSITDTQYF. The CDR3 region has the DNA TGTGCCATCAGTGAGTGGCAATCAATCACAGATACGCAGTATTTT.